The rows below give T cell receptor beta chains drawn from one sample of a study of somatic mutations in cytotoxic T cells in rheumatoid arthritis. Only in-frame clones appear in the TCRdb table, and some are missing; sequencing was by immunoSEQ multiplex PCR. This table holds more than 20,000 clones, roughly 80% found once. Sequenced: CD8+ T cells sorted from blood. These receptors were taken from an adult with rheumatoid arthritis. Both conserved end residues are part of each CDR3. The order of the fields is J gene, V gene, CDR3 protein.

>TRBJ1-2|TRBV5-4
CASRLPQRGYTF
>TRBJ2-1|TRBV27
CASSLFRGGINEQFF
>TRBJ1-1|TRBV7-9
CASSLRTGENTEAFF
>TRBJ2-5|TRBV5-1
CASSLYVVQETQYF
>TRBJ2-7|TRBV6-1
CASSARTGEDYEQYF
>TRBJ1-1|TRBV6-1
CASSELVRPEAFF
>TRBJ1-4|TRBV16
CACRGSSNEKLFF
>TRBJ2-7|TRBV9
CASSYFPEGGYEQYF
>TRBJ1-2|TRBV19
CASSPGTGYGYTF
>TRBJ1-1|TRBV14
CASSPIMNTEAFF
>TRBJ2-7|TRBV13
CASSPFGTRSYEQYF
>TRBJ2-1|TRBV4-3
CASSQGLLWTEPYNEQFF
>TRBJ2-5|TRBV7-2
CASSLTGLQETQYF
>TRBJ1-2|TRBV28
CASSTRQGLLANYGYTF
>TRBJ1-2|TRBV5-6
CASSTDGWGDYGYTF
>TRBJ1-1|TRBV18
CASSPTDMITEAFF
>TRBJ2-7|TRBV19
CASGQGSVYEQYF
>TRBJ1-1|TRBV6-5
CASSWSGMNTEAFF
>TRBJ2-7|TRBV11-2
CASSLGQPYEQYF
>TRBJ2-1|TRBV6-6
CASSYRDKHNEQFF
>TRBJ2-5|TRBV13
CASSPDRQETQYF
>TRBJ1-2|TRBV12-5
CASGLVPDRNYGYTF